This T cell receptor beta chain was sequenced during a study of metastatic and nonmetastatic thyroid tumors (dated by TCRdb to the early 2020s). At the level of the whole study: For patients with malignant and with benign thyroid disease, the researchers compared repertoires between peripheral blood samples and tumor or nodule tissue samples.

Details on this clone: Its cognate antigen has yet to be identified. Its ends do not fully match the called genes, so a read error is possible.

CDR1 and CDR2, looked up from the germline V gene, are SNHLY and FYNNEI. From the cysteine up to the phenylalanine, the CDR3 has a length of 11 residues. Only the CDR3 DNA stays, 33 bases, in frame from base 1. None of the patients had been given any treatment before thyroid surgery. Using T-cell receptor beta sequencing, the study looked back at clinical samples from patients collected from the early 2010s to the late 2010s. The library relied on PCR. The sample was run on an Illumina HiSeq 4000. High-throughput sequencing was used to profile the CDR3 region of the TCR beta-chain in every patient. Turning to the authors' computational methods: A classifier to discriminate distant-metastatic papillary thyroid cancer patients was built from CDR3 differences across clinicopathological groups. The Shannon index was used to assess repertoire diversity, and the Morisita-Horn index was used to assess tumor-blood repertoire similarity. The public reads were quality trimmed at Q25 with fastp and then assembled into clones with MiXCR by TCRdb, keeping productive beta chains. The V and J calls reflect TCRdb's pipeline rather than the authors' work. This sample holds about 24,000 clones; roughly 23% were observed only once. Together, the top ten hold under 9% of the sample.

The research as a whole found: TCR beta diversity was reported as significantly higher in malignant tumors than in benign nodules, in both blood and tumor samples.

Recombination connected TRBV2 to TRBJ2-1; TRBD2 matches 7 bases in the middle. The specimen was blood. This sequence was found in a female donor with papillary thyroid cancer or a benign thyroid nodule (not recorded which). Some clones in this sample may be carry-over from other donors' samples. The CDR3 is CASSQRDLQFF. The nucleotides read TGTGCAAGCAGCCAGCGGGATTTGCAGTTCTTC. Reference TRBV2 and TRBJ2-1 genes cover what lies past the CDR3, so the full variable domain is EPEVTQTPSHQVTQMGQEVILRCVPISNHLYFYWYRQILGQKVEFLVSFYNNEISEKSEIFDDQFSVERPDGSNFTLKIRSTKLEDSAMYFCASSQRDLQFFGPGTRLTVL.